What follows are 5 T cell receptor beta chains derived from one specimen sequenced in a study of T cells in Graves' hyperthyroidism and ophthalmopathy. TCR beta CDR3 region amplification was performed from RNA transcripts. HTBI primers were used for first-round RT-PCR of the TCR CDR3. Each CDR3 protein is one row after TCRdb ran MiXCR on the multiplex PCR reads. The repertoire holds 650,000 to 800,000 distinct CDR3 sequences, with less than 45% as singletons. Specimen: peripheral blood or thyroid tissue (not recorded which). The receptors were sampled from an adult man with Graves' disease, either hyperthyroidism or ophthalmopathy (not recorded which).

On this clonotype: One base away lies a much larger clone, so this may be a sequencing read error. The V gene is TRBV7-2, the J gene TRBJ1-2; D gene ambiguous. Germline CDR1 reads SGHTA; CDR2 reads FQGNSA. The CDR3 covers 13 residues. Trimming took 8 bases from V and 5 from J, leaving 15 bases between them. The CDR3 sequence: CASGPIGEYGYTF. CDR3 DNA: TGTGCCAGCGGCCCAATCGGGGAGTATGGCTACACCTTC.

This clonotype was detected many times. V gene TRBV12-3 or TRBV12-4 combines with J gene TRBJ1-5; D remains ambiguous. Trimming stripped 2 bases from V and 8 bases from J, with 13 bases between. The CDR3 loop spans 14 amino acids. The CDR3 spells CASSLSLPSEPQHF. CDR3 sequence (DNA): TGTGCCAGCAGTTTAAGTCTACCATCAGAGCCCCAGCATTTT.

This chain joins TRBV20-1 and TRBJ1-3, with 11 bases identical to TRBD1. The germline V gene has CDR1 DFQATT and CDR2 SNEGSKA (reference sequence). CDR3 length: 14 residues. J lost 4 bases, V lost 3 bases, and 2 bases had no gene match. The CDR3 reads CSARRDRGGNTIYF. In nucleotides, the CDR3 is TGCAGTGCTAGGAGGGACAGGGGGGGAAACACCATATATTTT.

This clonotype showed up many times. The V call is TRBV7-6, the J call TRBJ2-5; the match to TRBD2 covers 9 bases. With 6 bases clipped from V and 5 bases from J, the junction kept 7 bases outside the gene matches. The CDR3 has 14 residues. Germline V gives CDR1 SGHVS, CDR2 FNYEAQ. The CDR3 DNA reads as TGTGCCAGCAGTGTAGCGGGGGCGGAGGAGACCCAGTACTTC. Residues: CASSVAGAEETQYF.

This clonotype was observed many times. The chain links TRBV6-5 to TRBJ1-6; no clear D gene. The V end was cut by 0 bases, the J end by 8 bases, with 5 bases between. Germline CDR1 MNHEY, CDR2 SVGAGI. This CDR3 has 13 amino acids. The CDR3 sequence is CASSYSADSPLHF. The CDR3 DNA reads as TGTGCCAGCAGTTACTCTGCCGATTCACCCCTCCACTTT.